What follows are 6 T cell receptor beta chains derived from one specimen sequenced in a study of patients and donors after allogeneic stem cell transplantation. TCRdb itself ran the RT-PCR reads through MiXCR, one entry per CDR3 protein. Altogether some 960,000 distinct CDR3 sequences are present, approximately 19% being singletons, with the ten largest covering around 6%. Sample: blood, either unsorted or a sorted T cell fraction (not recorded which). These receptors all stem from a human donor who was either an allogeneic HSCT recipient or a stem cell or donor lymphocyte infusion donor (not recorded which). It is not recorded whose cells these are; they may come from a transplant donor.

This clonotype appeared a few times. V and J are TRBV27 and TRBJ1-3; D perhaps matches TRBD1 (5 bases). The CDR3 sequence is 17 residues long. Trimming removed 0 bases at V and 0 bases at J, with 12 bases between. Germline CDR1 and CDR2: MNHEY and SMNVEV (reference sequence). CDR3 loop: CASSLSGDGYSGNTIYF. The CDR3 bases are TGTGCCAGCAGTTTATCGGGGGACGGTTACTCTGGAAACACCATATATTTT.

V usage is TRBV12-3 or TRBV12-4 and J usage is TRBJ2-3; maybe TRBD2 (6 bases). This CDR3 has 11 residues. With 5 bases removed from V and 8 bases from J, the gap between germline ends came to 8 bases. CDR3 region: CASSRGVTQYF. The CDR3 DNA follows: TGTGCCAGCAGTCGCGGGGTTACGCAGTATTTT.

The chain is built from TRBV20-1 and TRBJ2-1; TRBD2 agrees at 11 bases. The ends lost 1 base at V and 7 bases at J; junction bases unmatched: 9. Germline V lookup: CDR1 DFQATT, CDR2 SNEGSKA (reference sequence). The CDR3 is 16 amino acids. CDR3 region: CSARALAGGPENEQFF. The CDR3 DNA reads as TGCAGTGCTAGAGCCTTAGCGGGGGGGCCGGAAAATGAGCAGTTCTTC.

The chain joins TRBV12-3 or TRBV12-4 to TRBJ2-7; 7 nucleotides line up with TRBD1. The length of the CDR3 is 13 residues. V shed 7 bases, J shed 2 bases, and the junction held 5 bases outside the gene matches. This CDR3 reads CASTIGGPYEQYF. The CDR3 bases are TGTGCCAGCACCATAGGGGGCCCCTACGAGCAGTACTTC.

The chain joins TRBV12-3 or TRBV12-4 to TRBJ2-3, with D unresolved. Trimming took 5 bases from V and 4 from J, leaving 10 bases between them. The CDR3 runs 13 residues. CDR3: CASSTDSSDTQYF. The CDR3 coding sequence is TGTGCCAGCAGTACAGACTCTTCAGATACGCAGTATTTT.

This clonotype was observed at least ten times. DNA of the CDR3: TGCGCCAGCAGTTTCGGGACTCTGGACAATGAGCAGTTCTTC. This translates into CASSFGTLDNEQFF. The chain links TRBV5-1 to TRBJ2-1, with a tentative D call TRBD2 (6 bases). Germline V lookup: CDR1 SGHRS, CDR2 YFSETQ. V was pared by 5 bases and J by 5 bases, with 14 bases between. This CDR3 has 14 amino acids.